The 2 T cell receptor beta chains below all came from one sample that was sequenced in a study of CD8+CD57+ T cells in acquired aplastic anemia. Patients chosen for sequencing had CD8+CD57+ cells that had expanded, as shown by flow cytometry. Genomic DNA was employed as the template in profiling TCR beta VDJ and CDR3. TCRdb passed the reads through MiXCR, listing each CDR3 protein once. Among 260,000 or so distinct CDR3 sequences listed, 65% to 90% were seen once. The source material was sorted CD4+, CD8+, or CD8+CD57+ T cells (not recorded which) from PBMCs. The receptors were gathered from a human donor with aplastic anemia.

The chain combines TRBV7-3 with TRBJ1-6; D unresolved. Germline CDR1 is SGHTA and CDR2 is FQGTGA. The V gene lost 5 bases and the J gene lost 7 bases, with 15 bases spanning the gap. The CDR3 has 15 amino acids. The DNA for the CDR3 is TGTGCCAGCAGCCTCACCCGGGAGAGCAATTCACCCCTCCACTTT. It translates to CASSLTRESNSPLHF. The full variable domain, its missing parts supplied by reference TRBV7-3 and TRBJ1-6, is GAGVSQTPSNKVTEKGKYVELRCDPISGHTALYWYRQSLGQGPEFLIYFQGTGAADDSGLPNDRFFAVRPEGSVSTLKIQRTERGDSAVYLCASSLTRESNSPLHFGNGTRLTVT.

The V call is TRBV7-8, the J call TRBJ2-7, with D unclear. The germline V gene encodes CDR1 SGHVS and CDR2 FQNEAQ. V gave up 5 bases and J gave up 0 bases, with 23 bases separating them. The CDR3 has 18 residues. In DNA form, the CDR3 reads TGTGCCAGCAGCCTTCATCCAGACTGCTCTACCCTCTCCTACGAGCAGTACGTC. This gives the protein CASSLHPDCSTLSYEQYV.